What follows are 27 T cell receptor beta chains derived from one specimen sequenced in a study of blood T cell repertoires in COVID-19. Data came from immunoSEQ multiplex PCR; TCRdb stores just in-frame clones and leaves some out. The sample has more than 150,000 clones; more than 80% are singletons. The material sequenced was peripheral blood. The source is a woman aged 80 or over with COVID-19, enrolled during active disease.

V and J are TRBV27 and TRBJ2-7; D is ambiguous. The V end was cut by 3 bases, the J end by 3 bases, with 9 bases between. The length of the CDR3 is 13 residues. CDR1 and CDR2 from the germline V gene are MNHEY and SMNVEV (reference sequence). The CDR3 here is CASSFGHLYEQYF. Written as DNA, the CDR3 is TGTGCCAGCAGTTTTGGGCACCTCTACGAGCAGTACTTC.

This rearrangement joins TRBV7-2 to TRBJ2-5; D perhaps matches TRBD1 (6 bases). Germline-derived CDR1 and CDR2 are SGHTA and FQGNSA. The CDR3 has 19 residues. V was cut by 3 bases and J by 5 bases, with 28 bases left in between. CDR3 residues: CASSFRSTQWVQRGETQYF. The CDR3 region has the DNA TGTGCCAGCAGCTTTCGGTCTACCCAGTGGGTACAGAGGGGGGAGACCCAGTACTTC.

This chain links TRBV11-2 with TRBJ2-7, with a possible D match to TRBD2 (5 bases). The V gene lost 0 bases and the J gene lost 7 bases, with 16 bases spanning the gap. Per germline, CDR1 SGHAT and CDR2 FQNNGV. This CDR3 region has 15 residues. The CDR3 reads CASSLEYLPGKEQYF. The CDR3 DNA is TGTGCCAGCAGCTTAGAATACCTGCCCGGGAAAGAGCAGTACTTC.

This clone was observed a handful of times. This chain links TRBV3-1 (or the pseudogene TRBV3-2) with TRBJ2-1; 13 bases map to TRBD2. Germline CDR1 is LGHDT and CDR2 is YNNKEL (reference sequence). J was trimmed by 6 bases and V by 2 bases; bases with no gene match: 10. There are 18 residues in the CDR3. CDR3 residues: CASSQPHILAGGVNEQFF. The CDR3 DNA reads as TGTGCCAGCAGCCAACCACACATACTAGCGGGAGGGGTCAATGAGCAGTTCTTC.

The rearrangement uses TRBV7-2 and TRBJ2-2, with TRBD2 matching over 7 bases. CDR1 SGHTA and CDR2 FQGNSA come from the germline V gene. This CDR3 is built from 16 residues. J was trimmed by 3 bases and V by 5 bases; bases with no gene match: 9. The chain's CDR3 is CASSVVGGGDTGELFF. The CDR3 region has the DNA TGTGCCAGCAGCGTTGTGGGGGGAGGGGACACCGGGGAGCTGTTTTTT. Combining the CDR3 with reference TRBV7-2 and TRBJ2-2 gives the whole variable domain GAGVSQSPSNKVTEKGKDVELRCDPISGHTALYWYRQSLGQGLEFLIYFQGNSAPDKSGLPSDRFSAERTGGSVSTLTIQRTQQEDSAVYLCASSVVGGGDTGELFFGEGSRLTVL.

In this sample, this clone turned up once. V gene TRBV5-6 combines with J gene TRBJ2-7; possibly TRBD2 for D (5 bases). The V and J ends lost 5 bases and 1 base respectively, with 13 bases between them. The germline V gene encodes CDR1 SGHDT and CDR2 YYEEEE. The CDR3 covers 14 residues. CDR3 in amino acids: CASSRFTSSYEQYF. CDR3 sequence (DNA): TGTGCCAGCAGTCGTTTTACTAGTTCCTACGAGCAGTACTTC.

The chain couples TRBV15 to TRBJ2-1, with 9 positions matching TRBD1. This CDR3 spans 15 amino acids. Germline CDR1 LNHNV, CDR2 YYDKDF (reference sequence). V was clipped by 1 base and J by 6 bases; unmatched bases: 4. The CDR3 loop reads CATSRGTGGINEQFF. As DNA, the CDR3 is TGTGCCACCAGCAGAGGTACAGGGGGCATCAATGAGCAGTTCTTC.

CDR3 sequence reads: CASSGLAGGEQYF. Here the CDR3 DNA reads TGTGCCAGCAGTGGCCTAGCGGGAGGCGAGCAGTACTTC. The gene calls are TRBV2 and TRBJ2-7; 11 nucleotides align to TRBD2. Germline V gene data show CDR1 as SNHLY and CDR2 as FYNNEI. CDR3 length: 13 amino acids. The ends lost 4 bases at V and 6 bases at J; junction bases unmatched: 2.

This chain connects TRBV30 to TRBJ2-2, with 9 bases identical to TRBD1. Germline loops: CDR1 GTSNPN, CDR2 SVGIG (reference sequence). CDR3 length equals 14 residues. Germline trimming cut 2 bases from V and 7 bases from J; bases unmatched to any gene: 5. CDR3 region: CAWSTGGANGELFF. CDR3 bases: TGTGCCTGGAGTACAGGGGGCGCGAACGGGGAGCTGTTTTTT.

The chain uses TRBV19 and TRBJ1-1, with 7 bases identical to TRBD1. This CDR3 is built from 13 residues. Germline CDR1 reads LNHDA; CDR2 reads SQIVND (reference sequence). Trimming took 6 bases from V and 5 from J; bases not matched to a gene: 6. The CDR3 loop is CASSLRGRTEAFF. CDR3 DNA sequence: TGTGCCAGTAGCCTCAGGGGGAGGACTGAAGCTTTCTTT. Drawing the rest from reference TRBV19 and TRBJ1-1, the complete variable domain is DGGITQSPKYLFRKEGQNVTLSCEQNLNHDAMYWYRQDPGQGLRLIYYSQIVNDFQKGDIAEGYSVSREKKESFPLTVTSAQKNPTAFYLCASSLRGRTEAFFGQGTRLTVV.

This rearrangement joins TRBV20-1 to TRBJ2-5, with D tentatively TRBD1 (5 bases). The V and J ends lost 3 bases and 9 bases respectively, with 11 bases between them. The CDR3 length is 11 residues. The germline V gene encodes CDR1 DFQATT and CDR2 SNEGSKA (reference sequence). This chain's CDR3 is CSASGGRAQYF. DNA of the CDR3: TGCAGTGCTAGTGGCGGCAGGGCCCAGTACTTC.

V is TRBV11-2 and J is TRBJ1-2; the D is unclear. Trimming pared 0 bases from V and 4 bases from J, leaving 9 bases between. Germline lookup yields CDR1 SGHAT and CDR2 FQNNGV. The length of the CDR3 is 14 residues. CDR3 nucleotides: TGTGCCAGCAGCTTAGATCGGCAGGTCTATGGCTACACCTTC. Its translation is CASSLDRQVYGYTF.

The chain has TRBV7-8 and TRBJ1-1; no definite D call. The V end was cut by 1 base, the J end by 1 base, with 16 bases between. The CDR3 loop spans 17 amino acids. CDR1 and CDR2 from the germline V gene are SGHVS and FQNEAQ. DNA for the CDR3: TGTGCCAGCAGCTTAGGTGGAGGTGTAAGACGGAACACTGAAGCTTTCTTT. It specifies CASSLGGGVRRNTEAFF.

The rearrangement joins TRBV4-1 to TRBJ2-2; tentatively, D is TRBD1 (5 bases). Looked up from germline, CDR1 is MGHRA and CDR2 is YSYEKL. The ends were cut back, 3 bases at V and 2 bases at J, with 16 bases in the middle. The CDR3 extends over 17 amino acids. CDR3 residues: CASSHHWAGLNTGELFF. The CDR3, as DNA: TGCGCCAGCAGCCACCACTGGGCAGGGCTTAACACCGGGGAGCTGTTTTTT.

This clone was counted a few times. The chain has TRBV28 and TRBJ2-7; possibly TRBD2 for D (5 bases). V shed 4 bases and J shed 4 bases, with 8 bases lying between them. This CDR3 comprises 12 residues. Germline V gives CDR1 MDHEN, CDR2 SYDVKM. The CDR3 protein is CASSYGEYEQYF. DNA for the CDR3: TGTGCCAGCAGTTACGGGGAATACGAGCAGTACTTC.

This chain's CDR3 is CASGWLAGTFF. The DNA for the CDR3 is TGTGCCAGCGGGTGGTTAGCGGGGACGTTCTTC. J is TRBJ2-1 and V is TRBV6-5; 8 bases map to TRBD2. J lost 15 bases, V lost 8 bases, and 9 bases had no gene match. CDR1 is MNHEY, CDR2 SVGAGI, per germline. CDR3 size: 11 residues.

The CDR3 spells CATSDRDRARETQYF. The CDR3 nucleotides are TGTGCCACCAGTGATAGGGACAGGGCGAGGGAGACCCAGTACTTC. The chain uses TRBV24-1 and TRBJ2-5; 9 nucleotides match TRBD1. Unmatched junction bases numbered 6, after V lost 3 bases and J lost 5 bases. This CDR3 has 15 amino acids. The germline V gene encodes CDR1 KGHDR and CDR2 SFDVKD.

The chain employs TRBV7-9 and TRBJ1-6; D is undetermined. Germline V gives CDR1 SEHNR, CDR2 FQNEAQ (reference sequence). V was shortened by 0 bases and J by 11 bases, with 11 bases between the two germline ends. The length of the CDR3 is 14 residues. This CDR3 is CASSLAGSGTPLHF. The CDR3 DNA reads as TGTGCCAGCAGCTTAGCGGGGAGCGGCACACCCCTCCACTTT.

This clone was recorded many times. The rearrangement links TRBV4-3 to TRBJ1-6, with TRBD1 matching 10 bases. The trim removed 3 bases at V and 10 bases at J, leaving 3 bases unmatched. Germline V gives CDR1 LGHNA, CDR2 YSLEER. The CDR3 consists of 14 residues. DNA for the CDR3: TGCGCCAGCAGCCAGACAGGGGGCAGATCACCCCTCCACTTT. Its translation is CASSQTGGRSPLHF.

The rearrangement links TRBV5-8 to TRBJ2-1; 11 bases fit TRBD2. The CDR3 spans 18 residues. The J segment lost 6 bases and the V segment lost 0 bases, leaving 11 bases of the junction unmatched. Germline CDR1 reads SGHTS; CDR2 reads YDEGEE. DNA of the CDR3: TGTGCCAGCAGCTTGGTCCGAACTCAACTAGCGGGGGCCAATGAGCAGTTCTTC. It yields the protein CASSLVRTQLAGANEQFF.

The CDR3 sequence: CASSGGNSNSPLHF. CDR3 DNA sequence: TGTGCCAGCAGCGGAGGGAATTCGAATTCACCCCTCCACTTT. The rearrangement joins TRBV9 to TRBJ1-6; D remains unclear. This CDR3 has 14 amino acids. V was trimmed by 3 bases and J by 7 bases, leaving 11 bases between them. The germline V gene has CDR1 SGDLS and CDR2 YYNGEE.

There are a few counts of this clone. The gene calls are TRBV7-2 and TRBJ2-1, with 7 nucleotides matching TRBD2. Per germline, CDR1 SGHTA and CDR2 FQGNSA. J was trimmed by 5 bases and V by 3 bases; bases with no gene match: 7. The CDR3 covers 15 residues. DNA for the CDR3: TGTGCCAGCAGCTTGCCGGGACTACCCAACAATGAGCAGTTCTTC. As protein: CASSLPGLPNNEQFF.

The chain uses TRBV6-5 and TRBJ1-6, with D possibly TRBD1 on 6 matching bases. The CDR3 extends over 12 amino acids. Trimming removed 8 bases at V and 16 bases at J, with 18 bases between. Per the germline V gene, CDR1 is MNHEY and CDR2 is SVGAGI. CDR3 protein: CASRDIRKALHF. In DNA, the CDR3 is TGTGCCAGCCGGGACATCAGGAAGGCTCTCCACTTT.

The chain uses TRBV19 and TRBJ1-5; tentative D call: TRBD1 (5 bases). The CDR3 consists of 13 residues. The V gene's germline CDR1 is LNHDA and CDR2 SQIVND (reference sequence). Trimming took off 5 bases at V and 5 bases at J, with 10 bases between the two ends. The chain's CDR3 is CASSRDRYQPQHF. The DNA for the CDR3 is TGTGCCAGTAGTCGAGACAGATATCAGCCCCAGCATTTT.

The gene calls are TRBV27 and TRBJ2-1; D is uncertain. The CDR3 sequence is 18 residues long. V shed 1 base and J shed 8 bases, with 24 bases lying between them. Per germline, CDR1 MNHEY and CDR2 SMNVEV (reference sequence). This chain's CDR3 is CASSLYPGTYGFGDEQFF. CDR3 bases: TGTGCCAGCAGTTTATACCCAGGAACGTACGGCTTTGGTGATGAGCAGTTCTTC.

This clone has a single count. The chain employs TRBV4-1 and TRBJ1-6, with D unresolved. V lost 2 bases, J lost 9 bases, and 20 bases lay in between. The germline CDR1 and CDR2 sequences are MGHRA and YSYEKL. This CDR3 contains 17 residues. Here the CDR3 reads CASSQYSSPLTVSPLHF. CDR3 bases: TGCGCCAGCAGCCAATATAGTTCTCCGTTAACTGTTTCACCCCTCCACTTT.

The chain is built from TRBV5-6 and TRBJ2-4, with D maybe TRBD2 (5 bases). This CDR3 comprises 14 residues. The V and J ends lost 2 bases and 7 bases respectively, with 13 bases between them. CDR1 and CDR2 from the germline V gene are SGHDT and YYEEEE. In DNA, the CDR3 is TGTGCCAGCAGCTTTGGGTCGGGATTGAACATTCAGTACTTC. It encodes CASSFGSGLNIQYF.